The rows below give T cell receptor beta chains drawn from one sample of a study of T cells in Graves' hyperthyroidism and ophthalmopathy. TCRdb ran MiXCR on the multiplex PCR reads and lists one entry per CDR3 protein. The table lists fewer than 350,000 distinct CDR3 sequences, 10% to 15% of them singletons. Sequencing was done on a sample of blood. The receptor set was obtained from a woman in her thirties with Graves' hyperthyroidism that later progressed to Graves' ophthalmopathy. Both conserved end residues are part of each CDR3.

TRBV6-2/TRBV6-3	TRBJ2-7	CASSSGLAEVYEQYF
TRBV9	TRBJ2-5	CASSLAPQETQYF
TRBV2	TRBJ2-1	CASSLLAGGHNEQFF
TRBV12-3/TRBV12-4	TRBJ2-1	CASSFKKIAVAPNNEQFF
TRBV7-2	TRBJ2-7	CASSLEFGYEQYF
TRBV27	TRBJ1-2	CASTGGYGYTF
TRBV9	TRBJ2-1	CASSPQAGGPVYGYNEQFF
TRBV11-2	TRBJ2-3	CASSSLVPDTQYF
TRBV12-3/TRBV12-4	TRBJ1-1	CASGPTGAFF
TRBV14	TRBJ2-4	CASSRSAGGYKNIQYF
TRBV7-8	TRBJ2-7	CASSFLEGASYEQYF
TRBV12-3/TRBV12-4	TRBJ1-4	CASSLRGGGATNEKLFF
TRBV5-5	TRBJ2-7	CASSSEQGRSYEQYF
TRBV11-2	TRBJ2-3	CASSQSGGYTDTQYF
TRBV20-1	TRBJ2-7	CSARDEGRYYEQYF
TRBV11-2	TRBJ1-2	CASSPTGGRVSYGYTF
TRBV3-1	TRBJ2-1	CASSQGGFYEQFF
TRBV6-1	TRBJ2-5	CASSSASGGSTQYF
TRBV19	TRBJ1-2	CASSIRDSPYGYTF
TRBV6-4	TRBJ2-2	CASSEQGGSTGELFF
TRBV7-9	TRBJ2-7	CASSLGGGMYEQYF
TRBV30	TRBJ1-5	CAWSASGTVNQPQHF
TRBV3-1	TRBJ2-2	CASSQEFLAGGPLRDTGELFF
TRBV6-2/TRBV6-3	TRBJ2-3	CASSYSPLADETTTDTQYF
TRBV6-1	TRBJ1-2	CASSSWDRGPGGYTF
TRBV28	TRBJ2-7	CASSGTESYEQYF
TRBV6-4	TRBJ2-1	CASSPRGGNSYNEQFF
TRBV9	TRBJ2-1	CASSVAGTSGRNEQFF
TRBV3-1	TRBJ1-1	CASSPGQGRSTEAFF
TRBV20-1	TRBJ2-3	CSASLGRDTQYF
TRBV18	TRBJ1-5	CASSPGGSTNQPQHF
TRBV28	TRBJ2-3	CASSWPAGGTDTQYF
TRBV28	TRBJ2-1	CASRRVGGRTHNEQFF
TRBV7-8	TRBJ1-5	CASSFRQGRERNQPQHF
TRBV11-1	TRBJ2-3	CASSLAGGTGTDTQYF
TRBV7-9	TRBJ2-2	CASSPASRTGELFF
TRBV30	TRBJ1-2	CAWSEGRMDGYTF
TRBV28	TRBJ1-1	CASSPTQGNTPEAFF
TRBV30	TRBJ1-5	CAWSTTGLYSNQPQHF
TRBV27	TRBJ1-3	CASGRDTGGNTIYF
TRBV7-2	TRBJ2-7	CASSLAAGGIDRQYF
TRBV28	TRBJ2-2	CASSVGMGELFF
TRBV28	TRBJ2-3	CASSRGTSGNSGDTQYF
TRBV6-1	TRBJ1-5	CASTSGYNQPQHF
TRBV20-1	TRBJ2-1	CSAWDRGINEQFF
TRBV28	TRBJ2-7	CASSFSFSEAGDYEQYF
TRBV27	TRBJ2-7	CASSHFGGVHEQYF
TRBV7-2	TRBJ2-1	CASSSTSGIYNEQFF
TRBV11-2	TRBJ2-7	CASSPSWAGKGEQYF
TRBV10-3	TRBJ2-7	CAIRAAGGESYEQYF
TRBV7-8	TRBJ2-3	CASSLELSDTQYF
TRBV6-5	TRBJ2-1	CASSYSNGDEQFF
TRBV3-1	TRBJ2-7	CASSGTDLNYEQYF
TRBV28	TRBJ2-7	CASRPGTAQYEQYF
TRBV4-1	TRBJ1-1	CASSQESGHPNTEAFF
TRBV28	TRBJ2-7	CASTPYRGYEQYF
TRBV5-8	TRBJ2-3	CASSSLAGASDTQYF